The clone carrying this TCR beta chain was picked up a small number of times. Its target is not known. This sample stems from a study of T cell repertoires in cytomegalovirus infection. Study-wide context: Indications of both CMV infection and matching HLA type were provided by public TCR beta signatures. Study conclusions and caveats: There were carriers of CMV plus the relevant HLA, and cumulative public TCR beta family frequency identified them. What dominated the ex vivo response were HLA-C-restricted CMV-specific TCR beta clonotypes.

This CDR3 contains 18 residues. V lost 5 bases to trimming and J lost 3 bases, with 23 bases between them. TCRdb itself ran the reads through MiXCR, one entry per CDR3 protein. The sample records more than 400,000 distinct CDR3 sequences, more than 20% being singletons. Sequenced input: PBMCs. The V call is TRBV12-3 or TRBV12-4, the J call TRBJ2-1; a weak D match, TRBD2 (5 bases). The sequence was collected from a human donor in good health (CMV status not recorded). Some clones in this sample may be carry-over from other donors' samples. CDR3 sequence (DNA): TGTGCCAGCAGTCCAGGCCCCCTCCTAGCCATTTACTACAATGAGCAGTTCTTC. Translated, it gives CASSPGPLLAIYYNEQFF.